The present TCR beta chain was sequenced within a study of CD4 T cells in relation to SARS-CoV-2 and coronaviruses (dated by TCRdb to the early 2020s). Regarding the research as a whole: Using patient-derived lymphoblastoid cell lines, the shared crossreactive spike epitopes were mapped to their HLA restriction. At the level of individual TCR clonotypes, the study evaluated whether memory CD4+ T cells crossreact between the spike proteins of SARS-CoV-2 and those of common cold coronaviruses. The Adaptive Biotechnologies TCR-sequencing kit was used for samples from three pre-COVID donors and for the naive versus memory experiments, whereas the other data were Illumina-based. A different TCR-beta assay, based on Illumina, was used to sequence expansion assays from other donors in the study. Findings and caveats that apply to the study as a whole: Because the crossreactivity analysis focused on spike protein, crossreactivity against other viral proteins was not assessed. Pre-pandemic and post-infection samples were not both contributed by any donor, so tracing of the source of pre-existing responses was limited. Crossreactive clones showed significantly weaker SARS-CoV-2-driven expansion than monoreactive clones, consistent with antigenic imprinting. Naive versus memory sequencing indicated the assay detects memory recall responses rather than primary responses primed during culture. The study was limited by small numbers of patients and tested TCRs. About 60% of donors had memory CD4+ clonotypes that crossrecognized SARS-CoV-2 and at least one common cold coronavirus spike.

V loses 4 bases at its end and J loses 0 bases; junction bases beyond the gene matches: 7. Taken from the germline V gene, the CDR1 and CDR2 loops are SGHRS and YFSETQ. Measured from the cysteine to the phenylalanine, the CDR3 is 15 residues long. CDR3 DNA is the only sequence kept; it has 45 bases, read in frame from the first base. DNA from uncultured naive and memory CD4+ T cells underwent immunoSEQ TCR-beta sequencing at deep resolution. The authors' analysis ran thus. During preprocessing, nonproductive sequences were discarded, as were any CDR3s that did not begin with C, did not end with F or W, or were shorter than 7 amino acids. Cultured and uncultured naive and memory CD4+ repertoires were searched for previously identified spike- and CEF-reactive CDR3s. Pairwise Levenshtein distance, computed with the stringdist R package after three terminal residues were trimmed from each end, was used as the measure of CDR3 homology. The table comes from immuneACCESS by way of TCRdb, which keeps in-frame sequences with V and J called. Part of the clones is missing from these tables; in studies checked, under half for an unresolved V gene and the rest for unknown reasons. V and J calls and clone size are as listed in that table; D and trimming were resolved from the DNA. This sample holds around 56,000 clones; about nine tenths were observed only once. The ten largest clones take up 1.1% to 1.5% of the sample.

A word on this clone: Its cognate antigen has yet to be identified. Base qualities are missing; no much larger clone stands one base away.

CD4+ T cells from unexposed donors were collected before the COVID-19 pandemic (2011-2018). Naive and memory CD4+ T cells were separated from cryopreserved PBMCs by first enriching for CD4 and then performing EasySep naive CD4+ T cell enrichment. The leukapheresis product for the unexposed donors was obtained through commercial purchase. PBMCs were isolated from leukapheresis product or whole blood by Ficoll-Paque PLUS gradient centrifugation. PBMCs were either cryopreserved at -140 degrees C or used fresh in the expansion assay. The QIAamp Micro DNA Kit was used to extract genomic DNA from the CD4+ T cells.

The V gene is TRBV5-1 and the J gene is TRBJ2-7, and TRBD2 matches 7 of the central bases. The sequenced sample was memory CD4+ T cells from PBMCs. The sample's cell subset or site label, in plain terms: memory (non-naive) CD4+ T cells. The receptor was derived from a human donor in good health. The DNA sequence is TGCGCCAGCAGCCCTCGCGCGGGAGCCTCCTACGAGCAGTACTTC. Its protein product is CASSPRAGASYEQYF.